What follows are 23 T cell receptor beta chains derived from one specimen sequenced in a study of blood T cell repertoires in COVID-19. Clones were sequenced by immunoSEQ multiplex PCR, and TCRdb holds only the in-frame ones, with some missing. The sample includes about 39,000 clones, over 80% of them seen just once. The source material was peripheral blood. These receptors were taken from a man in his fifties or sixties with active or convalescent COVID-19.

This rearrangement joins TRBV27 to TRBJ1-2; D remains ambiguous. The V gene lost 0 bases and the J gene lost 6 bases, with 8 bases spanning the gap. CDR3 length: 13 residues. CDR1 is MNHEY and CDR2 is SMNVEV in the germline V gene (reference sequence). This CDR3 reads CASSLSQRNGYTF. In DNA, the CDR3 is TGTGCCAGCAGTTTATCCCAGCGAAATGGCTACACCTTC.

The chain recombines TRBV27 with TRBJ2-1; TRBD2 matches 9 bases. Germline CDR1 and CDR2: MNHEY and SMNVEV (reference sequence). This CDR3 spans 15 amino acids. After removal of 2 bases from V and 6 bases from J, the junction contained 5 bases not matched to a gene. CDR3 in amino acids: CASSLLLAGSNEQFF. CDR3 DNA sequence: TGTGCCAGCAGTTTACTACTAGCGGGTTCCAATGAGCAGTTCTTC.

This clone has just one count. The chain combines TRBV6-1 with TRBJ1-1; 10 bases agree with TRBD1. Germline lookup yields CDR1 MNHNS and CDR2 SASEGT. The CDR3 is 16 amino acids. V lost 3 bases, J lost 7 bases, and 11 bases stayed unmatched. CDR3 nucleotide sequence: TGTGCCAGCAGTGATTTCCGAGGGACAGGGGTGGATGAAGCTTTCTTT. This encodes CASSDFRGTGVDEAFF.

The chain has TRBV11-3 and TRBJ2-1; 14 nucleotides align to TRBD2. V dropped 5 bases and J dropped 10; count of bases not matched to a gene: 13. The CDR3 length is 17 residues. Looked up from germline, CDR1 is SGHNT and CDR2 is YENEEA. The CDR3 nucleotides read TGTGCCAGCAGCCCTTCGGGACTAGCGGGGGCGGGGGGCGAGCAGTTCTTC. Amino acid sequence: CASSPSGLAGAGGEQFF.

CDR3 loop: CASKWGLLAGGQGETQYF. CDR3 in DNA: TGTGCCAGCAAGTGGGGCCTCCTAGCGGGGGGCCAGGGGGAGACCCAGTACTTC. V gene TRBV2 combines with J gene TRBJ2-5, with 11 bases lining up with TRBD2. This CDR3 comprises 18 residues. The germline V gene encodes CDR1 SNHLY and CDR2 FYNNEI. V was clipped by 7 bases and J by 5 bases; unmatched bases: 18.

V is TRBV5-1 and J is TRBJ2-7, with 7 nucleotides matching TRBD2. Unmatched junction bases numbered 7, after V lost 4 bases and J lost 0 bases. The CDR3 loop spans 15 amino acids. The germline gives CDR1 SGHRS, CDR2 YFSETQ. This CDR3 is CASSVAPSGSYEQYF. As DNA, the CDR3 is TGCGCCAGCAGCGTGGCACCTAGCGGCTCCTACGAGCAGTACTTC.

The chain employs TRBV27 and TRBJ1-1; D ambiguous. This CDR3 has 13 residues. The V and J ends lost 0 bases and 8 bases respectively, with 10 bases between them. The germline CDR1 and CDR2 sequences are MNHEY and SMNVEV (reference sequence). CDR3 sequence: CASSLSLGGEAFF. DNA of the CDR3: TGTGCCAGCAGTTTATCCCTGGGAGGGGAAGCTTTCTTT.

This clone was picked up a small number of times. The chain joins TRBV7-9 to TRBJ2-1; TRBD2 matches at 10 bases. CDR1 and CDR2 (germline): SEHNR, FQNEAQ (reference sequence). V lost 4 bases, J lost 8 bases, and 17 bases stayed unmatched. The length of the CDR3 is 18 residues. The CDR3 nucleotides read TGTGCCAGCAGCTCCCGTTTTGATAGAGCGGGGGGGAACCATGAGCAGTTCTTC. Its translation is CASSSRFDRAGGNHEQFF. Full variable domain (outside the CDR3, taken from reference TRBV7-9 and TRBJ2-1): DTGVSQNPRHKITKRGQNVTFRCDPISEHNRLYWYRQTLGQGPEFLTYFQNEAQLEKSRLLSDRFSAERPKGSFSTLEIQRTEQGDSAMYLCASSSRFDRAGGNHEQFFGPGTRLTVL.

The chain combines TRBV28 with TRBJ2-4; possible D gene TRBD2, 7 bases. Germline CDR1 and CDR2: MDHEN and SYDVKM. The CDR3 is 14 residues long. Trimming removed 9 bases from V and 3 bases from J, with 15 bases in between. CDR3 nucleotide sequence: TGTGCCAGTGCGGGGGCCCACTACAAAAACATTCAGTACTTC. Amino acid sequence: CASAGAHYKNIQYF.

The CDR3 is CATSDLLAGVGETQYF. The CDR3 nucleotides read TGTGCCACCAGTGACCTACTAGCGGGAGTAGGGGAGACCCAGTACTTC. V gene TRBV24-1 combines with J gene TRBJ2-5, with TRBD2 matching over 11 bases. V was clipped by 4 bases and J by 5 bases; unmatched bases: 8. Looked up from germline, CDR1 is KGHDR and CDR2 is SFDVKD. The length of the CDR3 is 16 residues.

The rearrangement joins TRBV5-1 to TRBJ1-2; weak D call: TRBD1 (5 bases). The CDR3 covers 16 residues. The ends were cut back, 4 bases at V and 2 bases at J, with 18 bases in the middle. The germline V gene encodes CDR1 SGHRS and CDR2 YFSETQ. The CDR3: CASSTSTVTRNYGYTF. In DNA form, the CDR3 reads TGCGCCAGCAGCACCTCGACAGTTACCCGAAACTATGGCTACACCTTC.

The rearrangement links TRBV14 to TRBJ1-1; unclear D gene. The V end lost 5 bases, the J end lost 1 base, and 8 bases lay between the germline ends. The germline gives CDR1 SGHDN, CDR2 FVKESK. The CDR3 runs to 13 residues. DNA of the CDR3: TGTGCCAGCAGCGGCGGCCGGAACACTGAAGCTTTCTTT. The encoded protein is CASSGGRNTEAFF.

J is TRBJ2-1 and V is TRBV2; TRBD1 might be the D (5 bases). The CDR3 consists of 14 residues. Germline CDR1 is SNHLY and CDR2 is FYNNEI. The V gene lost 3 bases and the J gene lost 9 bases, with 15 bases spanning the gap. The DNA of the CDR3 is TGTGCCAGCAGTGATTGGGGCAGCCGAGGTGAGCAGTTCTTC. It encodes CASSDWGSRGEQFF.

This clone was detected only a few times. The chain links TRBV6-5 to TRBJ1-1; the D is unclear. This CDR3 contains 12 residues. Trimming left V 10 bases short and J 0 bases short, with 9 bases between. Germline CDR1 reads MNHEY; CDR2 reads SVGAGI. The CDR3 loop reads CATGRMNTEAFF. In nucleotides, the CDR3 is TGTGCCACAGGCAGGATGAACACTGAAGCTTTCTTT.

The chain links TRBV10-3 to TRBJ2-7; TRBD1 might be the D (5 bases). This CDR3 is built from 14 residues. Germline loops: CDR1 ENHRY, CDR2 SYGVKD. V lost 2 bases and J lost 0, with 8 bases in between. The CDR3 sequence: CAISETGLSYEQYF. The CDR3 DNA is TGTGCCATCAGTGAGACAGGCCTCTCCTACGAGCAGTACTTC.

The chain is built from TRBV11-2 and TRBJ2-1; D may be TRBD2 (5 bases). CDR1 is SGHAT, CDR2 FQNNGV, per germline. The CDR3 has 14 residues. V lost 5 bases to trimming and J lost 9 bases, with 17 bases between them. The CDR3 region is CASSRTTRSSEQFF. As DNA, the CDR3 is TGTGCCAGCAGCCGCACCACTAGGTCCAGTGAGCAGTTCTTC.

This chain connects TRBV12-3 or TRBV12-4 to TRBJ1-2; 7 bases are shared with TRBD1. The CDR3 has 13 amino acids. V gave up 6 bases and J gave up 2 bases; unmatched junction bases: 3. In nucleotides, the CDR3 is TGTGCCAGCAGCCCGGGACAGAACTATGGCTACACCTTC. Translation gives CASSPGQNYGYTF.

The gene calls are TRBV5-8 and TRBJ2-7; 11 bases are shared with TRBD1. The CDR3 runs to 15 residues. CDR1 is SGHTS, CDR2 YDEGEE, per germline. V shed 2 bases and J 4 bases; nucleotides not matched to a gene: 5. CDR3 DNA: TGTGCCAGCAGCTTATCCGGGACAGGGGGTTACGAGCAGTACTTC. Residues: CASSLSGTGGYEQYF.

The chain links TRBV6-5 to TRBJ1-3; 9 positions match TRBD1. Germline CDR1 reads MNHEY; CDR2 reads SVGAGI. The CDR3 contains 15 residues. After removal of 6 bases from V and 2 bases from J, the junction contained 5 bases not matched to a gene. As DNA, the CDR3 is TGTGCCAGCAGAAAACAGGGGGCGGCTGGAAACACCATATATTTT. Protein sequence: CASRKQGAAGNTIYF.

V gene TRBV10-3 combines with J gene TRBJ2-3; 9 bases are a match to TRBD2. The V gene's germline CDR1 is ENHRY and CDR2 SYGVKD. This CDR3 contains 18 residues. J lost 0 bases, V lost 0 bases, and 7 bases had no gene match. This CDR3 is CAISESVRGGSSTDTQYF. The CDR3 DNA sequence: TGTGCCATCAGTGAGTCAGTGCGGGGGGGTTCTAGCACAGATACGCAGTATTTT.

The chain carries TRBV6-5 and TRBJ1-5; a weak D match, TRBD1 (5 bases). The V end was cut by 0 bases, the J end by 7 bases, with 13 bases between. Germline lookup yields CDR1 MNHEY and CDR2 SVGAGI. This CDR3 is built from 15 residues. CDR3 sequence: CASSYSSGLDQPQHF. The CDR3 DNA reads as TGTGCCAGCAGTTACTCGTCAGGGTTGGACCAGCCCCAGCATTTT.

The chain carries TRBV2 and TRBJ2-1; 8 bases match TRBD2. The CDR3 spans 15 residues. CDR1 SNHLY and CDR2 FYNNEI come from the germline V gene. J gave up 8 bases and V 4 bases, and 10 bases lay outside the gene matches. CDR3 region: CASSAGLGGGDEQFF. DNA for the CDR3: TGTGCCAGCAGTGCGGGACTAGGAGGCGGGGATGAGCAGTTCTTC. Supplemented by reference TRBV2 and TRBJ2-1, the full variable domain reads EPEVTQTPSHQVTQMGQEVILRCVPISNHLYFYWYRQILGQKVEFLVSFYNNEISEKSEIFDDQFSVERPDGSNFTLKIRSTKLEDSAMYFCASSAGLGGGDEQFFGPGTRLTVL.

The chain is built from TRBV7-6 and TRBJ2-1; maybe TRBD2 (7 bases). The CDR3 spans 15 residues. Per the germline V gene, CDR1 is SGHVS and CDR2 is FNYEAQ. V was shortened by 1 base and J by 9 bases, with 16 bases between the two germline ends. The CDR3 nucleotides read TGTGCCAGCAGCTTAGTTGCGGGAGAGGACAGTGAGCAGTTCTTC. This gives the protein CASSLVAGEDSEQFF.